This T cell receptor beta chain derives from a study of T cell responses to AZD1222 COVID-19 vaccine. Study-wide findings and caveats: Researchers took repertoire samples only after the peak T cell response had come. Spike-specific TCR depth and breadth grew after two AZD1222 doses.

Only in-frame clones appear in the TCRdb table, and some are missing; sequencing was by immunoSEQ multiplex PCR. Among 150,000 to 200,000 clones listed, nearly 95% were seen once. In the case of this clone: The antigen is not known.

CDR1 is MNHEY and CDR2 is SVGAGI in the germline V gene. V lost 10 bases and J 8 bases, leaving 14 bases between the germline ends. The CDR3 runs 11 residues. The clonotype comes from an adult who received the AZD1222 COVID-19 vaccine. The source was peripheral blood, collected 28 days after the second AZD1222 dose. V gene TRBV6-5 combines with J gene TRBJ1-1; possibly TRBD1 for D (5 bases). The CDR3 sequence: CATRRGGEAFF. The DNA for the CDR3 is TGTGCCACCAGGAGGGGCGGAGAAGCTTTCTTT.